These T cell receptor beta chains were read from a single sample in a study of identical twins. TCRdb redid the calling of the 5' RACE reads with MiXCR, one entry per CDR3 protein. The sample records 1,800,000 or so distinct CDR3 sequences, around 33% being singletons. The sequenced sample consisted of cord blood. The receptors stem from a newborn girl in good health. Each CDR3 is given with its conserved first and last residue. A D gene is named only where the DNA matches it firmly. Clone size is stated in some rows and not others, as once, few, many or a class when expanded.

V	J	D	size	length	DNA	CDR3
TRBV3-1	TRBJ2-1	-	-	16	TGTGCCAGCAGCCGGCCTCCGTGGACAACCTACAATGAGCAGTTCTTC	CASSRPPWTTYNEQFF
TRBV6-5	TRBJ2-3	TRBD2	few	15	TGTGCCAGCAGCCCCAGGACTAGCGAAAAAGATACGCAGTATTTT	CASSPRTSEKDTQYF
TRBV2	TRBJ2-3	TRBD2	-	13	TGTGCCAGCAGTGAAAACGTAGCGGGGGTTCTGTATTTT	CASSENVAGVLYF
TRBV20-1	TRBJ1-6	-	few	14	TGCAGTGCTAGAGATCGGAGGGTTAATTCACCCCTCCACTTT	CSARDRRVNSPLHF
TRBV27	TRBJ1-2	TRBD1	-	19	TGTGCCAGCAGCCTGAAAGCATACTTCCGGGACAGGGGACGGTATGGCTACACCTTC	CASSLKAYFRDRGRYGYTF
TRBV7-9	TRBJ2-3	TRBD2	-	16	TGTGCCAGCAGCTTACCCCGAGCGGGAGATACAGATACGCAGTATTTT	CASSLPRAGDTDTQYF
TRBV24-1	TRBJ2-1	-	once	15	TGTGCCAGTCAAGGGGGGGGGGCCTACTACAATGAGCAGTTCTTC	CASQGGGAYYNEQFF
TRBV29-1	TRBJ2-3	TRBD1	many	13	TGCAGCGTTGATCCGACAGGGCCAGATACGCAGTATTTT	CSVDPTGPDTQYF
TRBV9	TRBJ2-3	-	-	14	TGTGCCAGCGTTCCCCCACTAGGTACGGATACGCAGTATTTT	CASVPPLGTDTQYF
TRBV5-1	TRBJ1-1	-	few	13	TGCGCCAGCAGCTTGGATGTGGGCTCTGAAGCTTTCTTT	CASSLDVGSEAFF
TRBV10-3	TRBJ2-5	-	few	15	TGTGCCATCAGTGTCGGGACTGGACCTCAAGAGACCCAGTACTTC	CAISVGTGPQETQYF
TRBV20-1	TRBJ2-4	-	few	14	TGCAGTGCTCGGTCTGACAGGGCCAAAAACATTCAGTACTTC	CSARSDRAKNIQYF
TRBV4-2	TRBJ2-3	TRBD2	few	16	TGTGCCAGCAGCCAAGATATAGCGGGGCACACAGATACGCAGTATTTT	CASSQDIAGHTDTQYF
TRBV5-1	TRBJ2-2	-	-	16	TGCGCCAGCAGCTTGGATACAGGACTACCTAACGGGGAGCTGTTTTTT	CASSLDTGLPNGELFF
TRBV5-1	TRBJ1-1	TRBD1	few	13	TGCGCCAGCAGCCCACAGGGGGAGACTGAAGCTTTCTTT	CASSPQGETEAFF
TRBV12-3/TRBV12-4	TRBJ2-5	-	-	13	TGTGCCAGCAGTTTAGGTAGTTCAGAGACCCAGTACTTC	CASSLGSSETQYF
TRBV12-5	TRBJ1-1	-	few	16	TGTGCTAGTGGTTTGGTAATGGGGCTTATGAACACTGAAGCTTTCTTT	CASGLVMGLMNTEAFF
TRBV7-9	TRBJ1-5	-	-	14	TGTGCCAGCAGCTTAGAACAGGGCAGTCAGCCCCAGCATTTT	CASSLEQGSQPQHF
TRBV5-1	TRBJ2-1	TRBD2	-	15	TGCGCCAGCAGCTGGACTAGCGGGGTAAACAATGAGCAGTTCTTC	CASSWTSGVNNEQFF
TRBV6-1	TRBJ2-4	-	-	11	TGTGCCAGCAGTGAAAATACCGGGCAGTACTTC	CASSENTGQYF
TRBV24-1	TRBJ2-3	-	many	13	TGTGCCACCAGTGATTTCAGCACAGATACGCAGTATTTT	CATSDFSTDTQYF
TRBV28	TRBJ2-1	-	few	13	TGTGCCAGCCGGGGACTTCCCTACAATGAGCAGTTCTTC	CASRGLPYNEQFF
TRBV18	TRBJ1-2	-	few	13	TGTGCCAGCTCACCGGCGGGCTGGGATGGCTACACCTTC	CASSPAGWDGYTF
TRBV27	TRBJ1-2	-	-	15	TGTGCCAGCAGTTTACTCCCCCGGGGACCGGAAGGCTACACCTTC	CASSLLPRGPEGYTF
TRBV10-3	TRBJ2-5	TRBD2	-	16	TGTGCCATCAGTGAGTATGTGCTGCGGGGGACGAATGAGCAGTACTTC	CAISEYVLRGTNEQYF
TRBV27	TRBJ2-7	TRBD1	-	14	TGTGCCAGCAGTTACCGGGACAGGTCCCACGAGCAGTACTTC	CASSYRDRSHEQYF
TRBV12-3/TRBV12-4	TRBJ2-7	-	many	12	TGTGCCAGCAGTCCTGGGGGCTACGAGCAGTACTTC	CASSPGGYEQYF
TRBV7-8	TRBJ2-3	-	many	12	TGTGCCAGCAGCTTAGACCCTTATACGCAGTATTTT	CASSLDPYTQYF
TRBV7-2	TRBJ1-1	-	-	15	TGTGCCAGCAGCTCCCTTCCCGCCTGGAACACTGAAGCTTTCTTT	CASSSLPAWNTEAFF
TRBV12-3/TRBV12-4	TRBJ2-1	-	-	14	TGTGCCAGCAGCTCCGGGACCTACGCCAGTGAGCAGTTCTTC	CASSSGTYASEQFF
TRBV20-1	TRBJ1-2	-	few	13	TGCAGTGCTAGAGAACACCCTAACTATGGCTACACCTTC	CSAREHPNYGYTF
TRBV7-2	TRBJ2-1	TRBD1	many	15	TGTGCCAGCAGCTTAGGAGGGGGACAGTACAATGAGCAGTTCTTC	CASSLGGGQYNEQFF
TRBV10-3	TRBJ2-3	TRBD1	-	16	TGTGCCATCAGTGAATTAGGGACAGGGACCCCAGATACGCAGTATTTT	CAISELGTGTPDTQYF
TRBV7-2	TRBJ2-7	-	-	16	TGTGCCAGCAGCTTAGTTTCGGGGGAGTTGGTGTACGAGCAGTACTTC	CASSLVSGELVYEQYF
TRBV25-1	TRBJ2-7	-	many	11	TGTGCCAGCAGTGACTACAATGAGCAGTACTTC	CASSDYNEQYF
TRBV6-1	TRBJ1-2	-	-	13	TGTGCCAGCAGTGAAGGTTACAGGGAAGGCTACACCTTC	CASSEGYREGYTF
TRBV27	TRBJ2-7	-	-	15	TGTGCCAGCAGTTTCGGCCGGGGGGCGCCCTACGAGCAGTACTTC	CASSFGRGAPYEQYF
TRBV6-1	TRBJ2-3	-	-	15	TGTGCCAGCAGTGAAGGAGGGATTAGGAGAGATACGCAGTATTTT	CASSEGGIRRDTQYF
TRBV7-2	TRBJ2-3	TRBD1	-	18	TGTGCCAGCAGCTTATTTCGGGGGACCGGGACAGGTACAGATACGCAGTATTTT	CASSLFRGTGTGTDTQYF
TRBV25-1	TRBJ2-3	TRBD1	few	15	TGTGCCAGCAGTGGCCAGGGACAGGCCACAGATACGCAGTATTTT	CASSGQGQATDTQYF
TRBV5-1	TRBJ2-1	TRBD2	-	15	TGCGCCAGCAGACAAGCGGGAGCCTCCTACAATGAGCAGTTCTTC	CASRQAGASYNEQFF
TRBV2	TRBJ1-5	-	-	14	TGTGCCAGCAGTGTTTACAGGAGCAATCAGCCCCAGCATTTT	CASSVYRSNQPQHF
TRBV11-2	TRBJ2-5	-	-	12	TGTGCCAGCAGCTTAGATGGGTGGACCCAGTACTTC	CASSLDGWTQYF
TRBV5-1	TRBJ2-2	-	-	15	TGCGCCAGCAGCTATTTAGGGGCCGGGGCCGGGGAGCTGTTTTTT	CASSYLGAGAGELFF
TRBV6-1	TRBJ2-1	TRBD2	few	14	TGTGCCAGCATCCACGGGAGGCCCTACAATGAGCAGTTCTTC	CASIHGRPYNEQFF
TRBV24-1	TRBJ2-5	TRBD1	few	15	TGTGCCACCAGTGATTCCGGGACAGGGCAAGAGACCCAGTACTTC	CATSDSGTGQETQYF
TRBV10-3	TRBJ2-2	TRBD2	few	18	TGTGCCATCAGCGGGCCGGGACTAACCACCACGAACACCGGGGAGCTGTTTTTT	CAISGPGLTTTNTGELFF
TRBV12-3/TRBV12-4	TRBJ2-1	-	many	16	TGTGCCAGCAGTTTAGAGGGGGGGGCCTCCTACAATGAGCAGTTCTTC	CASSLEGGASYNEQFF
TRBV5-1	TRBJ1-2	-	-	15	TGCGCCAGCAGCTTGGGGACAGCTCTTAACTATGGCTACACCTTC	CASSLGTALNYGYTF
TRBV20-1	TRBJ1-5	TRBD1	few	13	TGCAGTGATCCGGGACAGGGGGCTCAGCCCCAGCATTTT	CSDPGQGAQPQHF
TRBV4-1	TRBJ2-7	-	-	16	TGCGCCAGCAGCCAAGACCCCTCGGCAGGCGGGGACGAGCAGTACTTC	CASSQDPSAGGDEQYF
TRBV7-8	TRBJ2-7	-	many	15	TGTGCCAGCAGCTTAGGTCCCAGCGGCTCCTACGAGCAGTACTTC	CASSLGPSGSYEQYF
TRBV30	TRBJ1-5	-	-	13	TGTGCCTGGAGTGTTCACATCAATCAGCCCCAGCATTTT	CAWSVHINQPQHF
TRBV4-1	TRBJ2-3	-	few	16	TGCGCCAGCAGCGAATCCGGAGTAGCTAGCACAGATACGCAGTATTTT	CASSESGVASTDTQYF